This T cell receptor (beta chain) was documented in a study of blood T cell repertoires in COVID-19. V was pared by 5 bases and J by 0 bases, with 14 bases between. This CDR3 is built from 16 residues. The germline V gene encodes CDR1 SGHVS and CDR2 FQNEAQ. How the authors handled the data: By means of reference gene primer amplification, nucleated cell counts were estimated. Clones were read by immunoSEQ multiplex PCR, and TCRdb kept only the in-frame ones, dropping some. V, J and clone size derive from that table, while D and trimming were established from the DNA sequence. The table includes over 9,500 clones, about 80% detected once.

This chain links TRBV7-8 with TRBJ2-4; D perhaps matches TRBD2 (5 bases). Sequencing used peripheral blood. The TCR comes from a human donor in a cohort sampled during active COVID-19. The CDR3 is CASSDPEGLAKNIQYF. The DNA of the CDR3 is TGTGCCAGCAGCGACCCAGAGGGCTTAGCCAAAAACATTCAGTACTTC.